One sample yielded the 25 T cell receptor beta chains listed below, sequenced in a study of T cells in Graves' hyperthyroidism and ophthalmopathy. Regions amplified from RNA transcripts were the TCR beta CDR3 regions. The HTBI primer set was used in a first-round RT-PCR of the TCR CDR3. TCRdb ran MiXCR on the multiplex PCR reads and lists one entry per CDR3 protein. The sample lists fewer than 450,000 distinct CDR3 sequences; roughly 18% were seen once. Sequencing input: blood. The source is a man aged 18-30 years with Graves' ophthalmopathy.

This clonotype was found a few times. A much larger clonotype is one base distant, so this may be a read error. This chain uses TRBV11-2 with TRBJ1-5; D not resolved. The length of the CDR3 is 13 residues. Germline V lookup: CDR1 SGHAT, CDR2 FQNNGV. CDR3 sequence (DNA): TGTGCCAGCAGCTCCACCGGCAATCAGCCCCAGCGTTTT. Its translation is CASSSTGNQPQRF.

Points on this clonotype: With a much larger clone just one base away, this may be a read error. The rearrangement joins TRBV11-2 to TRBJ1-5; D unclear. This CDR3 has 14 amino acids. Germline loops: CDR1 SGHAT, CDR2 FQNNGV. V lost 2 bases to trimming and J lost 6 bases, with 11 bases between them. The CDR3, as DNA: TGTGCCAGCAGCTTACCCGGCTATAGTCAGCCCCAGCATTTT. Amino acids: CASSLPGYSQPQHF.

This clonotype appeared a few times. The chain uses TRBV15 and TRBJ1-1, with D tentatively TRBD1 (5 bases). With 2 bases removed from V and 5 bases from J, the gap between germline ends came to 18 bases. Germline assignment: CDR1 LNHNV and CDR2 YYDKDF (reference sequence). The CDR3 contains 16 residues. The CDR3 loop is CATSRRGGLGGTEAFF. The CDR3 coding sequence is TGTGCCACCAGCAGAAGGGGTGGCTTGGGGGGGACTGAAGCTTTCTTT.

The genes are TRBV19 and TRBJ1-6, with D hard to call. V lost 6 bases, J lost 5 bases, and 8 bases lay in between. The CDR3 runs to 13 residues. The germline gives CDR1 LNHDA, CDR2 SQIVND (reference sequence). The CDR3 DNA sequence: TGTGCCAGTAGGAACAGCGATAATTCACCCCTCCACTTT. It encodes CASRNSDNSPLHF.

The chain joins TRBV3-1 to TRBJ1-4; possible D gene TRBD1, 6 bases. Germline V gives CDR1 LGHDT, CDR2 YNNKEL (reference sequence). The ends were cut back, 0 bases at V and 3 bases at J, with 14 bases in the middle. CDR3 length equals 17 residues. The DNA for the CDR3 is TGTGCCAGCAGCCAAGACCACGGACAGACTTCTAATGAAAAACTGTTTTTT. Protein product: CASSQDHGQTSNEKLFF.

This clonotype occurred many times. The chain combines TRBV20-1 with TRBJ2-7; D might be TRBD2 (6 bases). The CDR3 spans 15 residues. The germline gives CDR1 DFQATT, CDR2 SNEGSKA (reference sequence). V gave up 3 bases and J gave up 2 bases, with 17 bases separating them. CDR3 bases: TGCAGTGCTAGGTGGTGGCGGGACGGAACCTACGAGCAGTACTTC. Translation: CSARWWRDGTYEQYF.

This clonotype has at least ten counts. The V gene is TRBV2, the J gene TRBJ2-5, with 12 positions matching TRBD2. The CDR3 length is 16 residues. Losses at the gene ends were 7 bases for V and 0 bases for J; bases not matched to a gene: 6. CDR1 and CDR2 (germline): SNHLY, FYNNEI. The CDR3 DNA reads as TGTGCCAGCAAGACTAGCGGGGGTTCGTACCAAGAGACCCAGTACTTC. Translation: CASKTSGGSYQETQYF.

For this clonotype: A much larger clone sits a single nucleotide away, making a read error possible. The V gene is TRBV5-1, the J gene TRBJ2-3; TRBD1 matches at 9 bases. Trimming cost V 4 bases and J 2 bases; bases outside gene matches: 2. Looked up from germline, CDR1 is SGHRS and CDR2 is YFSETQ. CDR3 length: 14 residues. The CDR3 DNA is TGCGCCAGCAGCAGGGACAGGGCCACAGATACGCAGTATTTT. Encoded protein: CASSRDRATDTQYF. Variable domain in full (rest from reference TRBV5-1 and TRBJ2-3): KAGVTQTPRYLIKTRGQQVTLSCSPISGHRSVSWYQQTPGQGLQFLFEYFSETQRNKGNFPGRFSGRQFSNSRSEMNVSTLELGDSALYLCASSRDRATDTQYFGPGTRLTVL.

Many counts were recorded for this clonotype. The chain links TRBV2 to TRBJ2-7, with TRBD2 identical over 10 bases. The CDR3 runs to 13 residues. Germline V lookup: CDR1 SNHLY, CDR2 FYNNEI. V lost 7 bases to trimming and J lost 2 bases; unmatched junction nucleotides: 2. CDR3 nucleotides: TGTGCCAGCAAACTAGCGGGACCCTACGAGCAGTACTTC. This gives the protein CASKLAGPYEQYF.

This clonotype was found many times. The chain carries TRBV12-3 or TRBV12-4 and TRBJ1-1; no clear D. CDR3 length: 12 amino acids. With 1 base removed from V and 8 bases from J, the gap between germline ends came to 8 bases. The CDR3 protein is CASSLGRVEAFF. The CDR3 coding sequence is TGTGCCAGCAGTTTAGGGCGCGTAGAAGCTTTCTTT.

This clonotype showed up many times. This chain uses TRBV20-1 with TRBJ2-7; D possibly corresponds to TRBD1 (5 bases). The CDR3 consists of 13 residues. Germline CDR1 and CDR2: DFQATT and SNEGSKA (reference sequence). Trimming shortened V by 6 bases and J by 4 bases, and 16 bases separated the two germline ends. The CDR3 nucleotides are TGCAGTGCCCGACGGCCGACAGTTTACGAGCAGTACTTC. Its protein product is CSARRPTVYEQYF.

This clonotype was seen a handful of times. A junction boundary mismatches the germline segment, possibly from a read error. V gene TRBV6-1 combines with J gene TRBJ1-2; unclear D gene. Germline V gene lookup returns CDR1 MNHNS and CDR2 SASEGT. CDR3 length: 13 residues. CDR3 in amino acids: CASSADSNYGYIF. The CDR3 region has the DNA TGTGCCAGCAGTGCGGATTCTAACTATGGCTACATCTTC.

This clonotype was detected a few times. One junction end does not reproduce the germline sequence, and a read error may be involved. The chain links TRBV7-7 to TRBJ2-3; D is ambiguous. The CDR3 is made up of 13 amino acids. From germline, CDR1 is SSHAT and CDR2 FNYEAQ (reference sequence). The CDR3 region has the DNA TGTGCTAGCAGCGTAAGACTTGAAGATACGCAGTATTTT. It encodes CASSVRLEDTQYF.

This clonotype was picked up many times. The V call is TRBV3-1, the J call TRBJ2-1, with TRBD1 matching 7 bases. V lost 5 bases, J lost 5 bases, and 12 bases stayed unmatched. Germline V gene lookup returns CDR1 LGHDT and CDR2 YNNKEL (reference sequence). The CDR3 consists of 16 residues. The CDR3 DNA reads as TGTGCCAGCAGCTCTAACCCGGGACAGCAAAACAATGAGCAGTTCTTC. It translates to CASSSNPGQQNNEQFF.

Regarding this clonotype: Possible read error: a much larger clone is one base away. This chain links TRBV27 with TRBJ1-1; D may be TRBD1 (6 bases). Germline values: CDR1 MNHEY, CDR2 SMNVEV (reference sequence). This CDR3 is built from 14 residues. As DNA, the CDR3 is TGTGCCAGCAGTTTTGACAGGTGGAACACTGGAGCTTTCTTT. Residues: CASSFDRWNTGAFF.

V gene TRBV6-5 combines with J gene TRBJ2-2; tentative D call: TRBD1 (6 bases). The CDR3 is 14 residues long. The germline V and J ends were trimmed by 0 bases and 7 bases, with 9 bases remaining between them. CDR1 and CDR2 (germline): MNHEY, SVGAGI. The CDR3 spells CASSYSLDSGELFF. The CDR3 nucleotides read TGTGCCAGCAGTTACTCCCTGGACAGCGGGGAGCTGTTTTTT.

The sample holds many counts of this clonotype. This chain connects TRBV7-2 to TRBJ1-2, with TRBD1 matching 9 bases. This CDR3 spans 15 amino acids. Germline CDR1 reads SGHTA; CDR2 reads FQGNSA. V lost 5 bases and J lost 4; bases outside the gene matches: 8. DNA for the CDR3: TGTGCCAGCAGCCATACAGGGGGCAGCCGCTATGGCTACACCTTC. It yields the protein CASSHTGGSRYGYTF.

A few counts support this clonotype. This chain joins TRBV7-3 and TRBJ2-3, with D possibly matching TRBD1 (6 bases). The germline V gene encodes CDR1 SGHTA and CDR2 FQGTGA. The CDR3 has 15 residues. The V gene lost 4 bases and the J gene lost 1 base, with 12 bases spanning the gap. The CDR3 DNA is TGTGCCAGCAGCTCCATGGGGGCAGGCACAGATACGCAGTATTTT. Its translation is CASSSMGAGTDTQYF.

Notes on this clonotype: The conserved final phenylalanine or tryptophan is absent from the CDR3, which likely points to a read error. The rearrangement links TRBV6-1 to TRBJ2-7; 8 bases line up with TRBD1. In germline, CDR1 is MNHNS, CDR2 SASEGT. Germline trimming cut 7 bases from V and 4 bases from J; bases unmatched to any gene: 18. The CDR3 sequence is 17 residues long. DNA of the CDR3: TGTGCCAGCACCCCGGGACAGGCCTACCGCGGGGTTTACGAGCAGTACCTC. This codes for CASTPGQAYRGVYEQYL.

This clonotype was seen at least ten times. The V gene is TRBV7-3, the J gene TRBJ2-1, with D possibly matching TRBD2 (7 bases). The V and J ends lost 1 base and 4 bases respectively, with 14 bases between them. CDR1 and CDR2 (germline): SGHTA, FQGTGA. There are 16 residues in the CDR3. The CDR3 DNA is TGTGCCAGCAGCTTAATAGGGGGGGGAGGATACAATGAGCAGTTCTTC. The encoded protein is CASSLIGGGGYNEQFF.

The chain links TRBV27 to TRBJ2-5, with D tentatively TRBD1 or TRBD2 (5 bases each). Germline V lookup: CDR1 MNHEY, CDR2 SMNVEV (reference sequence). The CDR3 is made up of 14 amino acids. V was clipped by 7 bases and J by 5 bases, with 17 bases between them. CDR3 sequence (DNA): TGTGCCAGCAAGGGACGGTGGGGACCCGAGACCCAGTACTTC. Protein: CASKGRWGPETQYF.

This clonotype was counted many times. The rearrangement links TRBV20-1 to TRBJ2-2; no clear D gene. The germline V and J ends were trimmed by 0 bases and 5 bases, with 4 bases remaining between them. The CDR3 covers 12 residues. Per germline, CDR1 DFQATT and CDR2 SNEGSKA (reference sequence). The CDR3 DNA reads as TGCAGTGCTAGAGATGGGACCGGGGAGCTGTTTTTT. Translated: CSARDGTGELFF.

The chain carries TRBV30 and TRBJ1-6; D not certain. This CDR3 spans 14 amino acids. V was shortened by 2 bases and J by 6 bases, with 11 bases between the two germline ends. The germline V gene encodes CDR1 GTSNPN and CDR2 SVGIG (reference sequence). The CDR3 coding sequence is TGTGCCTGGAGTCTCAGGCGGAGTAATTCACCCCTCCACTTT. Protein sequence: CAWSLRRSNSPLHF.

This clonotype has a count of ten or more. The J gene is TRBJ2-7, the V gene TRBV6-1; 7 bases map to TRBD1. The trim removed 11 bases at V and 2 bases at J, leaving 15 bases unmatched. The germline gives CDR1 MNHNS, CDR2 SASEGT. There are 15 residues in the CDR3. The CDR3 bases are TGTGCCGCGCGAATGGAGGCAGGGGGAACCTACGAGCAGTACTTC. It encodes CAARMEAGGTYEQYF.

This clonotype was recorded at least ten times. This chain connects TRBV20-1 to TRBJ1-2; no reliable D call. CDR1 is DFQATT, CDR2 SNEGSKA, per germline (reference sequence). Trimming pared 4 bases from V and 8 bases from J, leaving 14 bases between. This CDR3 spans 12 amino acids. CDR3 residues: CSATGQRLGYTF. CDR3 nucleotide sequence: TGCAGTGCTACGGGCCAGCGCCTGGGCTACACCTTC.